This T cell receptor beta chain was profiled in a study of T cells in Graves' hyperthyroidism and ophthalmopathy. Study-wide context: Initial diagnosis, before any treatment, was when peripheral blood was collected. Study-level findings and limits: The model's output predicted ophthalmopathy at a median of 6.5 months prior to onset.

Amplification of TCR beta CDR3 regions was performed using RNA transcripts as template. Researchers ran a first-round RT-PCR on the TCR CDR3 using the HTBI primer set. In TCRdb, the multiplex PCR reads were re-called with MiXCR into one record per CDR3 protein. The data contain around 250,000 distinct CDR3 sequences, 13% to 15% of them singletons. With 4 bases clipped from V and 6 bases from J, the junction kept 11 bases outside the gene matches. Germline CDR1 is SGHRS and CDR2 is YFSETQ. The CDR3 has 15 amino acids. This clonotype showed up just a few times. Its antigen is unidentified. The study enrolled patients aged 18 to 65 with newly diagnosed hyperthyroidism of under 2 months' duration. More than 8.5 ml of fresh peripheral blood supplied the PBMCs.

The V and J genes are TRBV5-1 and TRBJ1-1, with TRBD1 matching 8 bases. This clonotype was sampled from a woman aged 40 to 49 with Graves' hyperthyroidism that later progressed to Graves' ophthalmopathy. Sample: blood. CDR3 in amino acids: CASSQGQGVTPEAFF. The CDR3 nucleotides read TGCGCCAGCAGCCAAGGACAGGGAGTTACTCCTGAAGCTTTCTTT.